This TCR beta chain was profiled in a study of cytomegalovirus exposure and HLA in healthy donors (dated by TCRdb to 2015 to 2018). About the full investigation: According to an earlier analysis of a few hundred of the donors, 150 million to 200 million T cells yielded 117 million unique TCR beta sequences and approximately 300 Gb of sequence data. An early release that covered 500 to 800 HLA-typed donors contained approximately 320 gigabases of sequencing data and approximately 85 million unique TCR sequences. Among the roughly 370 genotyped donors, about 83% belonged to the genetic ancestry cluster associated with self-reported Caucasian donors. The aim of the study was to test whether cataloging public T cell receptors could identify signatures of past pathogen exposure. The study used immunosequencing to profile the T cell repertoires of approximately 650 subjects and linked those repertoires to cytomegalovirus serostatus. In addition to the first cohort of around 670 subjects, a separate validation cohort of 130 or so different subjects was used. The study combined high-throughput TCR immunosequencing, statistical association of individual TCRs with disease status, and machine learning to predict cytomegalovirus infection status. In a later analysis, previously published TCR beta repertoires from 666 donors were re-analyzed and high-resolution HLA genotyping was added so that TCR occurrence patterns could be studied. In the later analysis, no new phenotypic data were used to find candidate immune exposures; instead, reliance was placed on TCR beta sequences and their occurrence across donors. To decide whether each TCR beta V gene segment behaved as functional or pseudogenic, an earlier analysis of fewer than 750 of the donors relied on high-throughput TCR beta sequencing. Donor age, sex, ethnicity and CMV serostatus were compiled alongside the repertoire data. In a later genetic analysis, genome-wide SNP genotypes for about 65% of the roughly 700 donors were used, and that subset was treated as a discovery cohort. Every discovery cohort repertoire had been produced on one sequencing platform. HLA typing covered class I and class II loci at four-digit resolution. The number of typed donors differed by locus: about 620-630 for A, B, C, DRB1 and DQB1; 522 for DQA1; about 600 for DPA1; and about 450 for DPB1. About five DR-DQ haplotypes were handled as single units for association and clustering because linkage in the cohort was strong. Among a few hundred genotyped donors of the cohort, an average of 235,054 unique TCR beta nucleotide sequences were sequenced per donor, 15% to 20% of them non-productive. The full study reports these points: Most TCR sequences were observed very rarely across donors, whereas some public TCRs were present in many individuals. A later genetic analysis associated a missense DCLRE1C variant with V-gene and J-gene trimming of TCR beta chains, and an independent cohort replicated the association. Immune exposure information for the cohort was limited to CMV serostatus. A further reported finding was that TCR beta sequences accurately predicted the HLA-A and HLA-B alleles for most subjects in the first cohort. In a later analysis, over 15,000 TCR beta sequences were associated with specific HLA alleles at a false discovery rate of 0.05. In the study, approximately 150 TCR beta chains were listed as associated with cytomegalovirus. In a later analysis, the rate of TCR association differed among HLA loci, with DRB1 alleles having the most associated TCRs and HLA-C alleles having the fewest. A later analysis found that most CMV-associated TCR beta chains appeared HLA-restricted, with HLA associations seemingly driven largely by CMV exposure. Because HLA typing was unavailable for some donors at each locus, only the typed subset was used in association tests. In a later analysis, HLA-associated TCR beta chains showed more clonal expansion and lower generation probabilities than non-associated chains that were equally common. The classifier was reported to diagnose cytomegalovirus status with high specificity and sensitivity in both the original cohort and the validation cohort. A cluster of highly shared sequence variants was judged likely to be a technical artifact of the sequencing pipeline. In vitro tests confirmed that three of the cytomegalovirus-associated TCR beta chains recognize cytomegalovirus antigens. Correlated functional status among segregating V segments might reflect linkage disequilibrium, but an unknown experimental factor could not be ruled out. The authors suggested that the approach could potentially be extended to other disease states and immunological phenotypes. Because counts were too low, seventeen rarely observed V segments, including chromosome 9 orphons, were left out of the earlier analysis of several hundred of the donors. Compared with the approximately 720-donor mean, donors in an Asian-associated ancestry cluster had fewer N-insertions in productive TCRs, according to a later genetic analysis. Only TCR beta chains were sequenced in this cohort, and the absence of alpha or paired-chain data limited detectable features. When HLA alleles, especially DR and DQ, strongly co-occurred, attributing TCR associations to individual alleles was difficult. In an earlier analysis of 587 of the donors, most TCR beta V segments were observed in productive rearrangements about 90% or about 30% of the time, broadly matching IMGT annotations. Sequencing depth was assumed to be roughly uniform across donors in the presence/absence analyses, though that assumption may not hold. According to a later analysis, parvovirus B19, influenza, CMV and Epstein-Barr virus appeared linked to several top co-occurrence clusters.

Note on this clone: There is no known antigen for this receptor. Per-nucleotide qualities are absent, and no much larger clonotype sits a single base away.

The cohort was made up of 650 to 700 healthy bone marrow donors. At the time of sampling, every cohort member was nominally healthy, though immune exposures that went unrecorded were likely present. CMV serostatus was positive for 289 and negative for about 55% of the roughly 670 cohort members, and was not recorded for this donor. Each donor provided a peripheral blood sample, and peripheral blood mononuclear cells were used for TCR beta sequencing. The Qiagen DNeasy Blood Extraction Kit was used to extract genomic DNA from the blood cell samples. Library creation used the immunoSEQ multiplex PCR assay. For the multiplex PCR, a mixture combining 60 forward primers for TCR Vbeta segments and 13 reverse primers for TCR Jbeta segments was used. A multiplex PCR assay on genomic DNA amplified the CDR3 region of rearranged TCR beta genes. The amplified TCR beta libraries were sequenced on the Illumina HiSeq System as 87-base-pair reads. As for the original processing: Across the 600 to 700 repertoires, a later analysis counted tens of millions of unique TCR beta chains, approximately 10 million of which were shared by at least two donors. Raw reads were error-corrected and collapsed into unique sequences by a nearest-neighbor algorithm in which closely related sequences were merged to remove PCR and sequencing errors. Alignment of CDR3 sequences to IMGT reference sequences was used to assign V, D and J gene segments. For a sequence to be retained, a match of at least six nucleotides was required to both a V gene segment and a J gene segment. A rearrangement was called productive if the CDR3 had no stop codons and remained in frame with V and J, and every other rearrangement was called non-productive. Following IMGT convention, CDR3 was defined as the stretch from the second conserved V-encoded cysteine up to the conserved J-encoded phenylalanine. In an earlier analysis of roughly 580 of the donors, sequences lacking an unambiguous match to a single V gene segment were excluded. An earlier analysis of some 610 of the donors called V segments functional above 56.7% productive rearrangements and segregating when the between-donor standard deviation exceeded 5%. A statistical classification framework was built for diagnosing cytomegalovirus status from the catalog of TCR beta chain sequences. A later analysis assigned V and J genes by comparing TCR nucleotide sequences with IMGT/GENE-DB human TR gene sequences. Using the TCRdist pipeline, a later analysis assigned CDR3 sequences along with most-parsimonious VDJ recombination scenarios. In a later analysis, each TCR beta chain was defined by its CDR3 amino acid sequence together with its V-gene family, and reads without a unique V-gene family were excluded. To address suspected cross-contamination and a sequencing artifact, a later analysis removed a few hundred highly shared, low-generation-probability nucleotide sequences. For each public chain, a later analysis derived a clonal expansion index from normalized ranks of inferred template counts within each repertoire. In a later analysis, generation probabilities were computed using a VDJ recombination model fitted to out-of-frame rearrangements, and the results were checked against IGoR. Hypergeometric tests were used in a later analysis to score TCR-TCR, TCR-HLA and TCR-CMV co-occurrence, with a repertoire-size bias correction applied to the TCR pairs. To estimate false discovery rates, a later analysis permuted the HLA or CMV assignments 20 times. A later analysis grouped co-occurring TCRs with DBSCAN, adding TCRdist sequence similarity when clustering within HLA-allele-positive subsets. Repertoires with fewer than 30,000 or more than 120,000 public chains, plus five repertoires with anomalous nucleotide sharing, were excluded from co-occurrence clustering. Here the immuneACCESS table is served through TCRdb, limited to in-frame sequences with V and J called. Missing clones are a known gap in these copies; in checked studies unresolved V genes cover under half, and the rest lacks a known reason. That table supplies the V and J calls and clone size; D and trimming were determined from the DNA. This sample holds over 200,000 clones; more than 75% were observed only once. The ten largest clones represent over 1% of the sample.

This TCR derives from a human donor in good health. Specimen: PBMCs.

Read as DNA, the sequence is TGTGCCAGCATGGGGGACAGGGGGCTCGAACTGTTTTTT. The resulting protein is CASMGDRGLELFF. This chain joins TRBV2 to TRBJ1-4; 12 junctional bases match TRBD1. Its CDR3 holds 13 amino acids, cysteine through phenylalanine. The sequence is cut down to CDR3 DNA, 39 bases in frame from base 1. V trim: 7 bases; J trim: 12 bases; unmatched bases: 6. CDR1 and CDR2 (SNHLY, FYNNEI) derive from the germline V gene.